The 22 T cell receptor beta chains below come from one sample, sequenced in a study of cytomegalovirus exposure and HLA in healthy donors. PCR primers comprised 60 Vbeta and 13 Jbeta primers. Produced via immunoSEQ multiplex PCR; TCRdb's table is partial and in-frame only. The repertoire holds 120,000 or so clones, with roughly 76% as singletons. Sequencing input: PBMCs. The receptors shown here come from a woman in her forties or fifties in good health and CMV-seronegative.

This chain joins TRBV5-1 and TRBJ2-5; possibly TRBD1 for D (5 bases). This CDR3 contains 13 residues. CDR1 and CDR2 from the germline V gene are SGHRS and YFSETQ. Trimming took 4 bases from V and 8 from J, leaving 15 bases between them. Here the CDR3 reads CASSPRQPGTQYF. In DNA, the CDR3 is TGCGCCAGCAGCCCGAGACAGCCAGGAACCCAGTACTTC.

This clone has just a few counts. Compared with germline, one end of the junction differs, possibly owing to a read error. The rearrangement links TRBV7-9 to TRBJ2-6; TRBD1 aligns across 10 bases. The CDR3 has 18 amino acids. Germline lookup yields CDR1 SEHNR and CDR2 FQNEAQ (reference sequence). In nucleotides, the CDR3 is TGTTCCAGCAGCCCAGGGACAGGGGTGCGCTCTGGGGCCAACGTCCTGACTTTC. This encodes CSSSPGTGVRSGANVLTF. Based on the CDR3 plus reference TRBV7-9 and TRBJ2-6, the full variable domain is DTGVSQNPRHKITKRGQNVTFRCDPISEHNRLYWYRQTLGQGPEFLTYFQNEAQLEKSRLLSDRFSAERPKGSFSTLEIQRTEQGDSAMYLCSSSPGTGVRSGANVLTFGAGSRLTVL.

The gene calls are TRBV28 and TRBJ2-7; D is perhaps TRBD2 (7 bases). CDR1 and CDR2 from the germline V gene are MDHEN and SYDVKM. There are 17 residues in the CDR3. Trimming pared 1 base from V and 3 bases from J, leaving 19 bases between. The CDR3: CASSLFAGAGAYYEQYF. The CDR3 bases are TGTGCCAGCAGTTTATTTGCGGGGGCAGGGGCCTACTACGAGCAGTACTTC. Looking up the rest from reference TRBV28 and TRBJ2-7 gives the full variable domain: DVKVTQSSRYLVKRTGEKVFLECVQDMDHENMFWYRQDPGLGLRLIYFSYDVKMKEKGDIPEGYSVSREKKERFSLILESASTNQTSMYLCASSLFAGAGAYYEQYFGPGTRLTVT.

V is TRBV7-2 and J is TRBJ2-3; D is uncertain. V was trimmed by 1 base and J by 8 bases, leaving 7 bases between them. The CDR3 consists of 12 residues. CDR1 is SGHTA, CDR2 FQGNSA, per germline. CDR3 in amino acids: CASSLDLGTQYF. Written as DNA, the CDR3 is TGTGCCAGCAGCTTAGACCTAGGTACGCAGTATTTT.

This chain joins TRBV28 and TRBJ2-7, with 12 bases matching TRBD2. The trim removed 5 bases at V and 3 bases at J, leaving 8 bases unmatched. The CDR3 has 16 amino acids. Germline-derived CDR1 and CDR2 are MDHEN and SYDVKM. As DNA, the CDR3 is TGTGCCAGCAGTGTAGGACTAGCGGGGCCCGGCTACGAGCAGTACTTC. Protein product: CASSVGLAGPGYEQYF.

The V call is TRBV2, the J call TRBJ1-4; 9 bases are shared with TRBD1. Germline values: CDR1 SNHLY, CDR2 FYNNEI. The CDR3 length is 14 residues. V lost 3 bases, J lost 6 bases, and 2 bases stayed unmatched. The CDR3 is CASSEDRGYEKLFF. The CDR3 nucleotides are TGTGCCAGCAGTGAGGACAGGGGTTATGAAAAACTGTTTTTT.

This clone showed up just a few times. The J gene is TRBJ2-5, the V gene TRBV5-1, with D maybe TRBD2 (6 bases). Looked up from germline, CDR1 is SGHRS and CDR2 is YFSETQ. The CDR3 totals 15 residues. V lost 4 bases and J lost 5, with 18 bases in between. The chain's CDR3 is CASSPLRVREETQYF. The CDR3 DNA follows: TGCGCCAGCAGCCCCCTAAGGGTTCGGGAGGAGACCCAGTACTTC.

This clone turned up a few times. The chain employs TRBV6-1 and TRBJ1-5; D might be TRBD1 (5 bases). There are 14 residues in the CDR3. Trimming left V 7 bases short and J 0 bases short, with 10 bases between. CDR1 and CDR2 from the germline V gene are MNHNS and SASEGT. CDR3 in DNA: TGTGCCAGCAACGGGGGGTATAGCAATCAGCCCCAGCATTTT. Translation gives CASNGGYSNQPQHF.

The rearrangement joins TRBV5-4 to TRBJ2-7; the match to TRBD2 covers 9 bases. V trimming: 4 bases; J trimming: 4 bases; junction bases outside the gene matches: 6. The germline gives CDR1 SGHNT, CDR2 YYREEE (reference sequence). CDR3 length: 14 residues. This chain's CDR3 is CASSPTAGGYEQYF. For the CDR3, the DNA is TGTGCCAGCAGCCCCACAGCGGGAGGTTACGAGCAGTACTTC.

The V call is TRBV6-5, the J call TRBJ2-1; D not certain. The V end lost 8 bases, the J end lost 0 bases, and 8 bases lay between the germline ends. This CDR3 has 13 residues. Germline V lookup: CDR1 MNHEY, CDR2 SVGAGI. The CDR3 DNA follows: TGTGCCAGCGCTATAAGCTCCTACAATGAGCAGTTCTTC. Protein: CASAISSYNEQFF.

The chain links TRBV27 to TRBJ2-2; the match to TRBD1 covers 7 bases. V shed 4 bases, J shed 4 bases, and the junction held 9 bases outside the gene matches. This CDR3 has 16 amino acids. The V gene's germline CDR1 is MNHEY and CDR2 SMNVEV (reference sequence). The CDR3 reads CASSWSQGELTGELFF. The CDR3 coding sequence is TGTGCCAGCAGTTGGTCCCAGGGGGAACTCACCGGGGAGCTGTTTTTT.

The chain is built from TRBV7-3 and TRBJ2-7, with TRBD2 as a possible D gene (6 bases). Near its end, the DNA agrees better with TRBJ2-1, so the J call may be wrong. Germline assignment: CDR1 SGHTA and CDR2 FQGTGA. The length of the CDR3 is 15 residues. The CDR3 bases are TGTGCCAGCAGCCCGGGGGTACAGCCCTACAATGAGCAGTTCTTC. This gives the protein CASSPGVQPYNEQFF.

This clone has a handful of counts. The rearrangement uses TRBV10-3 and TRBJ2-7, with 10 bases identical to TRBD2. CDR1 and CDR2 (germline): ENHRY, SYGVKD. This CDR3 has 14 residues. V lost 3 bases, J lost 6 bases, and 5 bases stayed unmatched. DNA for the CDR3: TGTGCCATCAGTGAAGGAACTAGCGGGGCCGAGCAGTACTTC. It encodes CAISEGTSGAEQYF.

This chain connects TRBV14 to TRBJ2-1; possible D gene TRBD2, 6 bases. The CDR3 sequence is 17 residues long. V lost 0 bases, J lost 5 bases, and 17 bases lay in between. The germline V gene has CDR1 SGHDN and CDR2 FVKESK. The CDR3 DNA follows: TGTGCCAGCAGCCAAGATGCGGCTAGCGTATCAAACAATGAGCAGTTCTTC. Translated: CASSQDAASVSNNEQFF.

The chain is built from TRBV6-1 and TRBJ1-5; the D gene is possibly TRBD1 (5 bases). V was cut by 3 bases and J by 4 bases, with 10 bases left in between. Germline values: CDR1 MNHNS, CDR2 SASEGT. This CDR3 spans 14 amino acids. The CDR3, as DNA: TGTGCCAGCAGTGATTCAGGGCTTAATCAGCCCCAGCATTTT. Residues: CASSDSGLNQPQHF.

The V gene is TRBV7-6, the J gene TRBJ2-7; TRBD2 aligns across 7 bases. Germline CDR1 SGHVS, CDR2 FNYEAQ. Unmatched junction bases numbered 3, after V lost 1 base and J lost 6 bases. The CDR3 is made up of 13 amino acids. The CDR3 region has the DNA TGTGCCAGCAGCTTAGGTGGGAGGGGCGAGCAGTACTTC. It translates to CASSLGGRGEQYF.

The genes are TRBV28 and TRBJ2-2; D is perhaps TRBD2 (6 bases). The CDR3 is made up of 16 amino acids. Germline V gene lookup returns CDR1 MDHEN and CDR2 SYDVKM. V dropped 0 bases and J dropped 1 base, with 9 bases sitting between them. The CDR3 region is CASSLWDSGNTGELFF. CDR3 bases: TGTGCCAGCAGTTTATGGGATAGCGGGAACACCGGGGAGCTGTTTTTT.

The chain uses TRBV29-1 and TRBJ1-1; D might be TRBD1 (5 bases). The ends were cut back, 3 bases at V and 5 bases at J, with 7 bases in the middle. The CDR3 contains 11 residues. Per germline, CDR1 SQVTM and CDR2 ANQGSEA. Here the CDR3 reads CSVEAGTEAFF. The CDR3 region has the DNA TGCAGCGTTGAGGCAGGGACTGAAGCTTTCTTT.

Comments on this clone: A junction end diverges from the germline sequence, so it may reflect a read error. This rearrangement joins TRBV7-9 to TRBJ2-6; 7 nucleotides line up with TRBD1. This CDR3 is 17 amino acids long. CDR1 is SEHNR and CDR2 is FQNEAQ in the germline V gene (reference sequence). The DNA for the CDR3 is TGTTCCAGCAGCTTCCGGGACAGCGAGTCTGGGGCCAACGTCCTGACTTTC. This sequence encodes CSSSFRDSESGANVLTF.

V gene TRBV14 combines with J gene TRBJ2-7, with TRBD1 matching over 9 bases. V was clipped by 6 bases and J by 3 bases; unmatched bases: 3. This CDR3 is built from 13 residues. CDR1 SGHDN and CDR2 FVKESK come from the germline V gene. The CDR3 DNA follows: TGTGCCAGCAGGAGGACAGGGGTCTACGAGCAGTACTTC. It encodes CASRRTGVYEQYF.

This clone was recorded only once. The rearrangement joins TRBV7-8 to TRBJ2-7; tentative D call: TRBD2 (6 bases). Germline lookup yields CDR1 SGHVS and CDR2 FQNEAQ. The CDR3 loop spans 12 amino acids. The CDR3 coding sequence is TGTGTTACGGCGGGATCCTCCTACGAGCAGTACTTC. Its translation: CVTAGSSYEQYF.

This chain uses TRBV7-2 with TRBJ1-1; 7 nucleotides align to TRBD1. Germline V CDR1 and CDR2: SGHTA, FQGNSA. This CDR3 is 14 amino acids long. V trimming: 7 bases; J trimming: 1 base; junction bases outside the gene matches: 6. CDR3 DNA sequence: TGTGCCAGCAACCCAAGGACAGGGAACACTGAAGCTTTCTTT. Translated: CASNPRTGNTEAFF.